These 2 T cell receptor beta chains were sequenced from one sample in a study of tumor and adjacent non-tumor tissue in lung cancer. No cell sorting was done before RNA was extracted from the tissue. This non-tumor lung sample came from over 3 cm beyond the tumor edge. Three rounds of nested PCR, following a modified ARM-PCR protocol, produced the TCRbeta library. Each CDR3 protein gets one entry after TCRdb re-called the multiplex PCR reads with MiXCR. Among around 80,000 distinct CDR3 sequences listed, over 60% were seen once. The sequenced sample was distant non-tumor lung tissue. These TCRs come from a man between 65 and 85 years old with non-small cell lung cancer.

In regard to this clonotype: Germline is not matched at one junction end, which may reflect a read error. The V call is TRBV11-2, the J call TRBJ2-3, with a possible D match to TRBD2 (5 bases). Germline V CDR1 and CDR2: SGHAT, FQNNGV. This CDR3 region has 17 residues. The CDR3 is CASGLYLRGGLGDTQYF. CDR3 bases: TGTGCCAGCGGCTTATACCTTAGAGGCGGGCTTGGGGATACGCAGTATTTT.

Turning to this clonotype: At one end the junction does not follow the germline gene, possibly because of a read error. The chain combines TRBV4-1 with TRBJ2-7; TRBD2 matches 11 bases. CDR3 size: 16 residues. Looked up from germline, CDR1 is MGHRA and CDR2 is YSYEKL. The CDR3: CASSRTLAGEGGKQYF. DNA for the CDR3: TGCGCTAGCAGCCGGACACTAGCGGGAGAGGGGGGCAAGCAGTACTTC.